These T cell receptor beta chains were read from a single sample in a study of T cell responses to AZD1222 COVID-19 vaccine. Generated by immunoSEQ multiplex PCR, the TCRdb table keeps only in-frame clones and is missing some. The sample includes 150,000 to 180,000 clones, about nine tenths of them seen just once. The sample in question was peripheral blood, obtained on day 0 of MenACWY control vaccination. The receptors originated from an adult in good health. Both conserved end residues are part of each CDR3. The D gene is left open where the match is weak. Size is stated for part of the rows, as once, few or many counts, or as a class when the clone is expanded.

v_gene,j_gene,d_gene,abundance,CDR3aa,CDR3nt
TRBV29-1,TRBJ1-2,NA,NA,CSVLGAAGYYGYTF,TGCAGCGTCCTGGGGGCGGCAGGGTACTATGGCTACACCTTC
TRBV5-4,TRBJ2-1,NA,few,CASSFLGPGRDEQFF,TGTGCCAGCAGCTTCCTCGGGCCAGGGCGTGATGAGCAGTTCTTC
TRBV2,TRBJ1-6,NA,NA,CASSERSPLHF,TGTGCCAGCAGTGAAAGATCACCCCTCCACTTT
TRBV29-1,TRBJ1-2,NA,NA,CSVDPTPGKIDGYTF,TGCAGCGTTGACCCAACCCCAGGGAAGATAGATGGCTACACCTTC
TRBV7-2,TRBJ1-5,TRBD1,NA,CASSHGQGSQPQHF,TGTGCCAGCAGCCATGGACAGGGGAGTCAGCCCCAGCATTTT
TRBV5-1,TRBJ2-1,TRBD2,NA,CASSLGMTSGSQPSFF,TGCGCCAGCAGCTTGGGTATGACTAGCGGGAGCCAACCCAGCTTCTTC
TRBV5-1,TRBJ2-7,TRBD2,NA,CASAPGLAGIASDEQYF,TGCGCCAGCGCACCGGGACTAGCGGGAATAGCTTCCGACGAGCAGTACTTC
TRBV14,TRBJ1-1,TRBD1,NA,CASSQVRDSLNTEAFF,TGTGCCAGCAGCCAAGTTCGGGACAGCCTGAACACTGAAGCTTTCTTT
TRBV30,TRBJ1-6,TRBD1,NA,CAWRGTGGAPYNSPLHF,TGTGCCTGGAGAGGGACAGGGGGCGCCCCTTATAATTCACCCCTCCACTTT
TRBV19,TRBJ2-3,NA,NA,CASSIPTDTQYF,TGTGCCAGTAGTATCCCCACAGATACGCAGTATTTT
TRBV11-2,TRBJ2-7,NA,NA,CASSLVPASRTGTYEQYF,TGTGCCAGCAGCTTAGTCCCCGCGTCCCGGACTGGAACCTACGAGCAGTACTTC
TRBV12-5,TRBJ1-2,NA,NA,CASGPTGPYGYTF,TGTGCTAGTGGTCCAACAGGGCCCTATGGCTACACCTTC
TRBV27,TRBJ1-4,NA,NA,CASSFGRPSTNEKLFF,TGTGCCAGCAGTTTTGGGAGACCTTCAACTAATGAAAAACTGTTTTTT
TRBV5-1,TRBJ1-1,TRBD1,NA,CASSLARTGVNTEAFF,TGCGCCAGCAGCTTGGCAAGGACAGGGGTGAACACTGAAGCTTTCTTT
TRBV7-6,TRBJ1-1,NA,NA,CASRVNTEAFF,TGTGCCAGCAGAGTAAACACTGAAGCTTTCTTT
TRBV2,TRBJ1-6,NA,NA,CASSDSAGWASPLHF,TGTGCCAGCAGTGACAGTGCTGGCTGGGCTTCACCCCTCCACTTT
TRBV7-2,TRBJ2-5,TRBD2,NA,CASSLGLAGPKTQYF,TGTGCCAGCAGCCTCGGACTAGCGGGCCCAAAGACCCAGTACTTC
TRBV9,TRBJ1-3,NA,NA,CASSAPGFGNTIYF,TGTGCCAGCAGCGCCCCCGGGTTTGGAAACACCATATATTTT
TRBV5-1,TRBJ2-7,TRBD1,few,CASSLAWGTGVLAYEQYF,TGCGCCAGCAGCTTGGCCTGGGGGACAGGGGTGCTAGCCTACGAGCAGTACTTC
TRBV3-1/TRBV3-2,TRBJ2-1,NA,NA,CASSQDLFEQFF,TGTGCCAGCAGCCAAGATTTGTTTGAGCAGTTCTTC
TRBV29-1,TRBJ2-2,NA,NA,CSVASGGYTGELFF,TGCAGCGTCGCCAGCGGCGGTTACACCGGGGAGCTGTTTTTT
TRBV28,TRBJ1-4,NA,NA,CASSFGLGSDEKLFF,TGTGCCAGCAGTTTTGGGCTCGGGTCTGATGAAAAACTGTTTTTT
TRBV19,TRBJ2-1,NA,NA,CASSIGGLALNNEQFF,TGTGCCAGTAGTATAGGCGGCCTAGCGCTAAACAATGAGCAGTTCTTC